One and the same sample provided the 14 T cell receptor beta chains below, sequenced in a study of T cells in Graves' hyperthyroidism and ophthalmopathy. The investigators amplified TCR beta CDR3 regions from RNA transcripts. The HTBI primer set served for first-round RT-PCR of the TCR CDR3. One entry per CDR3 protein results from TCRdb running MiXCR on the multiplex PCR reads. The sample includes roughly 640,000 distinct CDR3 sequences, around 16% of them seen just once. What was sequenced was blood. The receptors were sampled from a woman aged 40-49 years with Graves' ophthalmopathy.

V and J are TRBV2 and TRBJ2-3; 13 bases map to TRBD2. The CDR3 has 18 residues. With V trimmed by 7 bases and J by 4 bases, 14 bases remained unmatched. CDR1 and CDR2 from the germline V gene are SNHLY and FYNNEI. The CDR3 loop reads CASTLGLAGMHYADTQYF. The CDR3 DNA follows: TGTGCCAGCACCCTGGGACTAGCGGGAATGCACTACGCAGATACGCAGTATTTT.

This clonotype was observed a few times. V usage is TRBV25-1 and J usage is TRBJ2-7; D is ambiguous. The germline V gene encodes CDR1 MGHDK and CDR2 SYGVNS. V lost 5 bases and J 8 bases, leaving 16 bases between the germline ends. CDR3 length: 13 residues. CDR3 coding DNA: TGTGCCAGCAGTCCTCTCCTTGGATCTCAGCAGTACTTC. Protein product: CASSPLLGSQQYF.

The V gene is TRBV6-2 or TRBV6-3, the J gene TRBJ1-3; TRBD1 matches at 9 bases. The CDR3 totals 17 residues. The germline gives CDR1 MNHEY, CDR2 SVGEGT. J lost 5 bases, V lost 5 bases, and 13 bases had no gene match. The CDR3 nucleotides read TGTGCCAGCAGTCCTTCCCCGGGACAGGGTTTTCGAAACACCATATATTTT. It yields the protein CASSPSPGQGFRNTIYF.

This clonotype was counted ten times or more. The gene calls are TRBV11-2 and TRBJ2-5; D gene ambiguous. From germline, CDR1 is SGHAT and CDR2 FQNNGV. The CDR3 spans 14 residues. Between the trimmed V and J ends, which lost 2 bases and 2 bases, there was a span of 9 bases. This CDR3 is CASSLITRQETQYF. CDR3 sequence (DNA): TGTGCCAGCAGCTTAATAACGCGTCAAGAGACCCAGTACTTC.

This clonotype was observed many times. This chain connects TRBV3-1 to TRBJ2-3, with D perhaps assigned TRBD1 or TRBD2 (5 bases each). Germline loops: CDR1 LGHDT, CDR2 YNNKEL (reference sequence). There are 14 residues in the CDR3. Trimming left V 5 bases short and J 7 bases short, with 16 bases between. Here the CDR3 DNA reads TGTGCCAGCAGCGCCGGGACCCCCAGGAATACGCAGTATTTT. It translates to CASSAGTPRNTQYF.

This clonotype showed up just a few times. This chain links TRBV2 with TRBJ2-7, with TRBD1 matching 8 bases. CDR1 and CDR2 from the germline V gene are SNHLY and FYNNEI. After removal of 5 bases from V and 4 bases from J, the junction contained 7 bases not matched to a gene. This CDR3 comprises 14 residues. CDR3 sequence reads: CASSKQGGLYEQYF. CDR3 nucleotide sequence: TGTGCCAGCAGTAAACAGGGGGGTCTTTACGAGCAGTACTTC.

This chain uses TRBV10-3 with TRBJ2-3, with 10 bases identical to TRBD2. The ends lost 8 bases at V and 0 bases at J; junction bases unmatched: 5. The CDR3 covers 15 residues. The germline V gene has CDR1 ENHRY and CDR2 SYGVKD. This CDR3 reads CAIGVSGRSTDTQYF. DNA of the CDR3: TGTGCCATCGGGGTTAGCGGGAGGAGCACAGATACGCAGTATTTT.

This clonotype was seen at least ten times. Here the CDR3 DNA reads TGTGCCAGTAGCCCCGGGGGCAGCGGGAGAGACATTCAGTACTTC. It is translated as CASSPGGSGRDIQYF. The rearrangement joins TRBV19 to TRBJ2-4, with TRBD2 matching 8 bases. This CDR3 has 15 residues. Trimming took 6 bases from V and 8 from J; bases not matched to a gene: 12. Germline loops: CDR1 LNHDA, CDR2 SQIVND (reference sequence).

This clonotype was detected ten times or more. The chain recombines TRBV7-9 with TRBJ1-1; D might be TRBD1 (6 bases). V was clipped by 4 bases and J by 0 bases, with 15 bases between them. The CDR3 length is 16 residues. Germline values: CDR1 SEHNR, CDR2 FQNEAQ (reference sequence). The CDR3 loop is CASSSLAGGMNTEAFF. CDR3 coding DNA: TGTGCCAGCAGCTCCCTGGCCGGGGGCATGAACACTGAAGCTTTCTTT. The full variable domain, completed using reference TRBV7-9 and TRBJ1-1, is DTGVSQNPRHKITKRGQNVTFRCDPISEHNRLYWYRQTLGQGPEFLTYFQNEAQLEKSRLLSDRFSAERPKGSFSTLEIQRTEQGDSAMYLCASSSLAGGMNTEAFFGQGTRLTVV.

CDR3 sequence: CASSMQTSSYEQYF. DNA of the CDR3: TGTGCCAGTAGTATGCAGACCAGCTCCTACGAGCAGTACTTC. J is TRBJ2-7 and V is TRBV19; D is ambiguous. Germline V gives CDR1 LNHDA, CDR2 SQIVND (reference sequence). The CDR3 runs to 14 residues. V lost 3 bases and J 0 bases, leaving 9 bases between the germline ends.

Ten or more counts support this clonotype. CDR3 in amino acids: CASRGQENEAFF. CDR3 nucleotides: TGTGCCAGCAGGGGACAGGAGAATGAAGCTTTCTTT. The chain carries TRBV28 and TRBJ1-1; 8 nucleotides match TRBD1. J lost 7 bases, V lost 6 bases, and 4 bases had no gene match. Per germline, CDR1 MDHEN and CDR2 SYDVKM. The CDR3 runs 12 residues.

This clonotype was recorded at least ten times. This chain links TRBV27 with TRBJ2-5; perhaps TRBD2 as D (6 bases). The CDR3 has 15 amino acids. Germline loops: CDR1 MNHEY, CDR2 SMNVEV (reference sequence). V dropped 5 bases and J dropped 3 bases, with 16 bases sitting between them. CDR3 region: CASSDPGDPKETQYF. The CDR3 DNA sequence: TGTGCCAGCAGTGATCCGGGAGACCCAAAAGAGACCCAGTACTTC.

This clonotype came up a few times. The chain is built from TRBV7-3 and TRBJ2-1; TRBD1 aligns across 8 bases. CDR1 SGHTA and CDR2 FQGTGA come from the germline V gene. The CDR3 sequence is 13 residues long. V lost 4 bases and J lost 11; bases outside the gene matches: 7. This chain's CDR3 is CASSSRQGLQQFF. CDR3 coding DNA: TGTGCCAGCAGCTCGAGACAGGGGCTACAGCAGTTCTTC.

V gene TRBV4-2 combines with J gene TRBJ2-5; no clear D gene. CDR1 and CDR2 from the germline V gene are LGHNA and YNFKEQ. The CDR3 runs 13 residues. The V gene lost 1 base and the J gene lost 2 bases, with 5 bases spanning the gap. CDR3 region: CASSQALQETQYF. The CDR3 DNA follows: TGTGCCAGCAGCCAAGCCCTTCAAGAGACCCAGTACTTC.